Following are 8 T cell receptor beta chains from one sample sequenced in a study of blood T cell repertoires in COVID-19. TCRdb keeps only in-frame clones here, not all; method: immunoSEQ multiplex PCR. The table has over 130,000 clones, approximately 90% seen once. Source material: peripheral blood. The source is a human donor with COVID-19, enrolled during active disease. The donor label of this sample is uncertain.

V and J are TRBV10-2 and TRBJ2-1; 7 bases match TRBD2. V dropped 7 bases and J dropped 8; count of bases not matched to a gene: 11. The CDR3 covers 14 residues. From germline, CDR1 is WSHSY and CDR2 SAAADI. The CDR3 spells CASTAGTGWYEQFF. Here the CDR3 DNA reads TGCGCCAGCACAGCGGGGACGGGGTGGTATGAGCAGTTCTTC.

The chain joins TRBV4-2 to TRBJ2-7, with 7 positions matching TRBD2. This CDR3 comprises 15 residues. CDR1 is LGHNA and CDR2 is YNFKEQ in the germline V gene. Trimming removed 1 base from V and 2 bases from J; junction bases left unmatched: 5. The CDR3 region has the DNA TGTGCCAGCAGCCAAGGGGGGGGGAACACCTACGAGCAGTACTTC. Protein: CASSQGGGNTYEQYF.

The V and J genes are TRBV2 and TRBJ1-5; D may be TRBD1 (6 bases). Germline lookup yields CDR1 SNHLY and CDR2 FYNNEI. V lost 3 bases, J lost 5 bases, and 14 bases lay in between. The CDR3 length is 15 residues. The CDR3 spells CASSDWGGADQPQHF. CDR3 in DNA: TGTGCCAGCAGTGATTGGGGGGGGGCGGATCAGCCCCAGCATTTT.

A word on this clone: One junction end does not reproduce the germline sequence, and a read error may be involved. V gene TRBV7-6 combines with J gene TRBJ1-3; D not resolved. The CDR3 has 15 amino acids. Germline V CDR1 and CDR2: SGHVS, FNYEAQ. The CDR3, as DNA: TGTGCCAGCAGCCTAGCTCGTCCCTCTGGAAACACCATATATTTT. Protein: CASSLARPSGNTIYF.

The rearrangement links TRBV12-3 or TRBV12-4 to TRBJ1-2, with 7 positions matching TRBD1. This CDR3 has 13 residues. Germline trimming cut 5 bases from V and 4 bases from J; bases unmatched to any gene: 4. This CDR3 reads CASSLTGVYGYTF. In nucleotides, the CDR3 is TGTGCCAGCAGTCTTACAGGGGTCTATGGCTACACCTTC.

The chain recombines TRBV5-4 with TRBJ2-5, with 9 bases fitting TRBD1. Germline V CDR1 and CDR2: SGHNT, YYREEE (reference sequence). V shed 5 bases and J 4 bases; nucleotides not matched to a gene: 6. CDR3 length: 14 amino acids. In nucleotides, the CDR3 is TGTGCCAGCAGAACGGACAGGGGAGGAGAGACCCAGTACTTC. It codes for CASRTDRGGETQYF.

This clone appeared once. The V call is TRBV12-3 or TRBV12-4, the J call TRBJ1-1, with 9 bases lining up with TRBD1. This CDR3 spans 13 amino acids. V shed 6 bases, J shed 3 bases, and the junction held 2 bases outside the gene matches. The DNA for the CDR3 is TGTGCCAGCAGCAGGGACAGGGACACTGAAGCTTTCTTT. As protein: CASSRDRDTEAFF.

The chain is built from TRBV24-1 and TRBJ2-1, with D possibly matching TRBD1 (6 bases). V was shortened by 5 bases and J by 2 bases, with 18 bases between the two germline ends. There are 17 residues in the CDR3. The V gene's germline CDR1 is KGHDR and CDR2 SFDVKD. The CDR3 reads CATSGAKGVWTYNEQFF. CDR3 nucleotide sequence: TGTGCCACCAGTGGGGCGAAGGGGGTATGGACCTACAATGAGCAGTTCTTC.